This is a list of T cell receptor beta chains from one sample in a study of T cells after yellow fever vaccination. TCRdb analysed the 5' RACE reads with MiXCR anew, one entry per CDR3 protein. In the table there are under 150,000 distinct CDR3 sequences, roughly 8% of which are singletons. This sample comprised CD4+ T cells sorted from PBMCs, obtained 5 days after the yellow fever booster vaccination. Every receptor here comes from a young man who received the YFV17D yellow fever vaccine. Each CDR3 is given without its conserved first and last residue.

v_call	j_call	cdr3_aa
TRBV6-5	TRBJ2-5	ASSRAALQETQY
TRBV12-3/TRBV12-4	TRBJ2-1	ASSSESANEQF
TRBV5-1	TRBJ2-2	ASTPGTSGRRTGELF
TRBV10-3	TRBJ1-1	AISHQSGNTEAF
TRBV5-1	TRBJ2-5	ASSLAQEETQY
TRBV12-3/TRBV12-4	TRBJ2-5	ASSLSKTGGAETQY
TRBV5-4	TRBJ2-5	ASSSSEKSETQY
TRBV5-4	TRBJ2-2	ASSLHGRDTGELF
TRBV2	TRBJ1-1	ASSESGPEAF
TRBV28	TRBJ1-6	ASKREGARKSSYNSPLH
TRBV7-9	TRBJ2-7	ASSFGSGYEQY
TRBV29-1	TRBJ2-5	SEGLAGETQY
TRBV12-3/TRBV12-4	TRBJ2-1	ASSLVPVSAVF
TRBV12-5	TRBJ2-1	ASGLPSLTSGSSYNEQF
TRBV12-3/TRBV12-4	TRBJ2-1	ASSLVVRHNEQF
TRBV7-9	TRBJ2-1	ASSLKGQGLYNEQF
TRBV12-3/TRBV12-4	TRBJ2-7	ASSPQYHEQY
TRBV5-1	TRBJ2-1	ASSLGGTIRYNEQF
TRBV4-3	TRBJ2-7	ASSQDTKTGGWYEQY
TRBV7-2	TRBJ2-4	ASSPLQGAKNIQY
TRBV20-1	TRBJ2-2	SARGGKGTGELF
TRBV5-4	TRBJ2-1	ASSLAAGVSYNEQF
TRBV4-1	TRBJ2-5	ASSQGEGPWGTQY
TRBV9	TRBJ1-6	ASSLTPAPSSYNSPLH
TRBV4-2	TRBJ2-1	ASSQDRTSGRAHPYNEQF
TRBV4-3	TRBJ2-1	ASSQTRDYNEQF
TRBV5-1	TRBJ2-3	ASSFTVDTQY
TRBV6-1	TRBJ2-7	ASSELRGQWTYEQY
TRBV20-1	TRBJ1-5	SARQGLNQPQH
TRBV5-6	TRBJ2-1	ASSVTSGPSSYNEQF
TRBV30	TRBJ2-5	AWSVMEGSQETQY
TRBV12-3/TRBV12-4	TRBJ1-1	ASRPGGGTEAF
TRBV7-2	TRBJ2-7	ASSLKSGKISYEQY
TRBV28	TRBJ2-2	ASSFSEGRTGELF